This T cell receptor beta chain was profiled in a study of blood T cell repertoires in COVID-19. Overall study context: Specimens from acute and convalescent COVID-19 originated in the United States, Italy and Spain.

The germline V and J ends were trimmed by 4 bases and 1 base, with 11 bases remaining between them. The germline V gene has CDR1 GTSNPN and CDR2 SVGIG (reference sequence). The CDR3 totals 13 residues. Authors' analysis steps: Amplification of reference gene primers was used by the study to estimate nucleated cell counts. Produced via immunoSEQ multiplex PCR; TCRdb's table is partial and in-frame only. V and J calls and clone size are those listed in that table; D and trimming were worked out from the DNA. Here the sample spans some 13,000 clones, 86% being singletons. The chain recombines TRBV30 with TRBJ2-7; D not resolved. The receptor's source is a man aged 80 or over with acute or convalescent COVID-19. The specimen was peripheral blood. The CDR3 sequence is CAWTPIGSYEQYF. CDR3 nucleotide sequence: TGTGCCTGGACCCCCATCGGGTCCTACGAGCAGTACTTC.